This TCR beta chain was profiled in a study of cytomegalovirus exposure and HLA in healthy donors. Study findings and constraints: Later analysis identified a missense DCLRE1C variant that was linked to TCR beta V- and J-gene trimming. Sequencing likely caused a cluster of highly shared sequence variants. Per a later analysis, 16,951 TCR beta sequences showed association with HLA alleles at 0.05 false discovery rate. A later analysis reportedly found fewer N-insertions in an Asian-associated ancestry cluster than the roughly 680-donor mean.

As for this clone: Its antigen is not known.

Amplification used 60 Vbeta primers and 13 Jbeta primers. This table comes from immunoSEQ multiplex PCR, and its TCRdb copy is limited to in-frame clones, with some not included. The sample has 120,000 to 150,000 clones, approximately 88% seen once. The sequence derives from a woman aged 40 to 50 in good health and CMV-seronegative. Source material: PBMCs.

The chain's CDR3 is CASSQDTNNEQFF. In nucleotides, the CDR3 is TGTGCCAGCAGCCAGGACACAAACAATGAGCAGTTCTTC. The J gene is TRBJ2-1, the V gene TRBV5-5; D possibly corresponds to TRBD1 (5 bases). There are 13 residues in the CDR3. The germline CDR1 and CDR2 sequences are SGHKS and YYEKEE (reference sequence). Trimming pared 4 bases from V and 5 bases from J, leaving 10 bases between.